This T cell receptor beta chain is from a study of CD8 T cells in Susac syndrome. Study-level findings and limits: As acknowledged by the study, its TCR sequencing and HLA analysis included a relatively small number of individuals.

This clonotype appeared once. Its cognate antigen is unknown. This CDR3 has 16 amino acids. The V segment lost 3 bases and the J segment 4 bases; nucleotides outside the gene matches: 10. Per the germline V gene, CDR1 is MNHNS and CDR2 is SASEGT. Bulk CD8+ and CD4+ cells came from magnetic negative isolation; CD8+ TEMRA by FACS. With random hexamers, roughly 0.45 to 1 ug RNA was reverse transcribed. By means of immunoSEQ multiplex PCR, TCR beta CDR3 spanning 54 Vbeta and 13 Jbeta underwent amplification. Using its own MiXCR run on the immunoSEQ multiplex PCR reads, TCRdb lists one record per CDR3 protein. The data contain approximately 150,000 distinct CDR3 sequences, about 91% of them singletons.

The receptor was derived from a human donor in good health. V and J are TRBV6-1 and TRBJ1-2, with 8 bases lining up with TRBD1. The material sequenced was CD4+ T cells from PBMCs. CDR3 nucleotides: TGTGCCAGCAGTGAGACAGGGGTGGCCTTCTTCTATGGCTACACCTTC. Amino acids: CASSETGVAFFYGYTF.